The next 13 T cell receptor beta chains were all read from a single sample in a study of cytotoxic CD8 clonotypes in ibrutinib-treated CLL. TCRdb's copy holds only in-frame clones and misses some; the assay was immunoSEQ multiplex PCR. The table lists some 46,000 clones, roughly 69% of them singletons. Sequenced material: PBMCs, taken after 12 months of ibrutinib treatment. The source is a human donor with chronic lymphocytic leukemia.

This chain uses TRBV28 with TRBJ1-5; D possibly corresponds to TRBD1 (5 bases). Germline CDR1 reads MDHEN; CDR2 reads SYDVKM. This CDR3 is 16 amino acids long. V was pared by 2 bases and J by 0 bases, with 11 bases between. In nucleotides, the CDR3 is TGTGCCAGCAGTTTAGGAGGGGCACTTAGCAATCAGCCCCAGCATTTT. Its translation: CASSLGGALSNQPQHF.

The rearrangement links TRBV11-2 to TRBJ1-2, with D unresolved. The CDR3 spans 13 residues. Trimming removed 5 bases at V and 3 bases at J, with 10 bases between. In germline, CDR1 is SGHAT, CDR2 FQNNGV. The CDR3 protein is CASSPEHHYGYTF. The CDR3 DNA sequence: TGTGCCAGCAGCCCCGAGCACCACTATGGCTACACCTTC.

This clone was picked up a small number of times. The CDR3 spells CASSLGLADQETQYF. The CDR3 coding sequence is TGTGCCAGCAGCTTAGGACTAGCGGACCAAGAGACCCAGTACTTC. The chain has TRBV7-7 and TRBJ2-5; TRBD2 agrees at 9 bases. Germline CDR1 SSHAT, CDR2 FNYEAQ (reference sequence). Germline trimming cut 1 base from V and 0 bases from J; bases unmatched to any gene: 0. The CDR3 length is 15 residues.

The CDR3 region has the DNA TGCACCAGCAGCCAACCTCGGACGCGCCGGGCCCAAGAGACCCAGTACTTC. Residues: CTSSQPRTRRAQETQYF. V is TRBV1 and J is TRBJ2-5. TRBV1 is marked as a pseudogene. CDR3 length: 17 residues.

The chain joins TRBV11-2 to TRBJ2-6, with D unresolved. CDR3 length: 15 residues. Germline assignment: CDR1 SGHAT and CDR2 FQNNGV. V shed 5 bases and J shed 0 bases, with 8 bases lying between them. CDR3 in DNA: TGTGCCAGCAGCCCCCCTATCTCTGGGGCCAACGTCCTGACTTTC. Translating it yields CASSPPISGANVLTF.

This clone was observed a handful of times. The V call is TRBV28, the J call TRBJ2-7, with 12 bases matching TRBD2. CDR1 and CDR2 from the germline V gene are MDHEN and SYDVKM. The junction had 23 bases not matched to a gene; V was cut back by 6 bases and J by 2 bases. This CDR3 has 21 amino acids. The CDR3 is CASSIPLRGLGLAGLAYEQYF. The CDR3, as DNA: TGTGCCAGCAGCATCCCCCTCAGGGGTCTCGGACTAGCGGGACTCGCCTACGAGCAGTACTTC.

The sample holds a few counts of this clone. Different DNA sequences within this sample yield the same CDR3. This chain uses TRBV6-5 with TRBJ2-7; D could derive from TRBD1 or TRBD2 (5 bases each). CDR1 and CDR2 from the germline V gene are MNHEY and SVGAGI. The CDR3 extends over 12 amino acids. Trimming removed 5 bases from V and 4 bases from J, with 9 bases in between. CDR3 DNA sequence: TGTGCCAGCAGTCGGGACGGATACGAGCAGTACTTC. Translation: CASSRDGYEQYF.

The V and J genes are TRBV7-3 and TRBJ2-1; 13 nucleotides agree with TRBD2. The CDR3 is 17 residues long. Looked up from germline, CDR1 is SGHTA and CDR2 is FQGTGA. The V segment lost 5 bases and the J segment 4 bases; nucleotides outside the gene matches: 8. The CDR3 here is CASSRMGTSGIYNEQFF. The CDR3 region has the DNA TGTGCCAGCAGCCGAATGGGGACTAGCGGGATTTACAATGAGCAGTTCTTC.

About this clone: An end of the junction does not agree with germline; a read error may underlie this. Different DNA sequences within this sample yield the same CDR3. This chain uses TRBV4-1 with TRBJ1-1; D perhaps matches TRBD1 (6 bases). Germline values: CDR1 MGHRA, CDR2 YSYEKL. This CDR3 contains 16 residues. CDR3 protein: CASNPYTDRSNTEAFF. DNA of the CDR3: TGCGCCAGCAACCCCTATACCGACAGGTCAAACACTGAAGCTTTTTTT.

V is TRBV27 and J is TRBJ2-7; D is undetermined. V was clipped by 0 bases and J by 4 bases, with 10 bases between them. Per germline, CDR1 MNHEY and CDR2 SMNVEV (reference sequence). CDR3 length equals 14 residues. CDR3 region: CASSLSNSLYEQYF. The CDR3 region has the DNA TGTGCCAGCAGTTTATCGAACAGTTTGTACGAGCAGTACTTC.

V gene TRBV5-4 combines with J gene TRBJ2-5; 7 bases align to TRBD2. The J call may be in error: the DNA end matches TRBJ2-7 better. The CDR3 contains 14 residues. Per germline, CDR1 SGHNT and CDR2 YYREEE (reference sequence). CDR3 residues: CASSQGSGGYEQYF. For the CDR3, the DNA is TGTGCCAGCAGCCAAGGGTCGGGGGGATACGAGCAGTACTTC.

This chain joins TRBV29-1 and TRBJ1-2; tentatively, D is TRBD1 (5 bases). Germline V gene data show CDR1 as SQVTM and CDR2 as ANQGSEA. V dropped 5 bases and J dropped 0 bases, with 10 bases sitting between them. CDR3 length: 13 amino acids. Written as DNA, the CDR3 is TGCAGCGTTTTGGACATCACTAACTATGGCTACACCTTC. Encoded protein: CSVLDITNYGYTF.

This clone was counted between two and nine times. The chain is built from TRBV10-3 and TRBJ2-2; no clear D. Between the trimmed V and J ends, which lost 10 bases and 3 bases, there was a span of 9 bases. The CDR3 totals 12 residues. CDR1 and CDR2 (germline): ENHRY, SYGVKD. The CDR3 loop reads CATRSYTGELFF. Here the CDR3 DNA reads TGTGCCACCCGCTCCTACACCGGGGAGCTGTTTTTT.